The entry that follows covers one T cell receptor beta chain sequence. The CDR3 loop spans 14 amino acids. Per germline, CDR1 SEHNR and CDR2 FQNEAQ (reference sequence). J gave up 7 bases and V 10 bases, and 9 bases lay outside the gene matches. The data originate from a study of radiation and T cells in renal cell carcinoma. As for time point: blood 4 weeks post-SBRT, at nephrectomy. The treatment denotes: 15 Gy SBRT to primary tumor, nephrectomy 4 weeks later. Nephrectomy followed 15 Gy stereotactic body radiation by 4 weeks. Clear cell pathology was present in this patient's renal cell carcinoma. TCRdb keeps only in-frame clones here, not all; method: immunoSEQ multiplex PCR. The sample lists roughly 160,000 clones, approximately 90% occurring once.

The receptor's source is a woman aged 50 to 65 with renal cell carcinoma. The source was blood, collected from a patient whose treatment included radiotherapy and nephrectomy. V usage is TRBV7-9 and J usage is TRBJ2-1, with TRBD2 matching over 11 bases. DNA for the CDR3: TGTGCCACCTCCCTAGCGGGGGGTACTAATGAGCAGTTCTTC. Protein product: CATSLAGGTNEQFF.